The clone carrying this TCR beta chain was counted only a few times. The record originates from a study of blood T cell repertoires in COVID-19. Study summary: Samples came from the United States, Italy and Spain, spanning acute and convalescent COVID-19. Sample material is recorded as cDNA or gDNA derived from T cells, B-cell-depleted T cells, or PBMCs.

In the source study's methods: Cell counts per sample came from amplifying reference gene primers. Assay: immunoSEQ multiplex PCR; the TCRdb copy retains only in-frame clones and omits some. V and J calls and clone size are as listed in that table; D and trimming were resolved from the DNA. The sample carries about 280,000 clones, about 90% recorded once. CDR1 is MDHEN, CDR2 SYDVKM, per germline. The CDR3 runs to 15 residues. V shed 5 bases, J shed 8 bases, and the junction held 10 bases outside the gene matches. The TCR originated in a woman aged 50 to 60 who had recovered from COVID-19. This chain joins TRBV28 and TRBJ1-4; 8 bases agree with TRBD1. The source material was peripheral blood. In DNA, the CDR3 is TGTGCCAGCAGTGCAGGACAGGGAGGAATCGAAAAACTGTTTTTT. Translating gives CASSAGQGGIEKLFF. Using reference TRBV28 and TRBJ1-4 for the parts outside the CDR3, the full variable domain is DVKVTQSSRYLVKRTGEKVFLECVQDMDHENMFWYRQDPGLGLRLIYFSYDVKMKEKGDIPEGYSVSREKKERFSLILESASTNQTSMYLCASSAGQGGIEKLFFGSGTQLSVL.